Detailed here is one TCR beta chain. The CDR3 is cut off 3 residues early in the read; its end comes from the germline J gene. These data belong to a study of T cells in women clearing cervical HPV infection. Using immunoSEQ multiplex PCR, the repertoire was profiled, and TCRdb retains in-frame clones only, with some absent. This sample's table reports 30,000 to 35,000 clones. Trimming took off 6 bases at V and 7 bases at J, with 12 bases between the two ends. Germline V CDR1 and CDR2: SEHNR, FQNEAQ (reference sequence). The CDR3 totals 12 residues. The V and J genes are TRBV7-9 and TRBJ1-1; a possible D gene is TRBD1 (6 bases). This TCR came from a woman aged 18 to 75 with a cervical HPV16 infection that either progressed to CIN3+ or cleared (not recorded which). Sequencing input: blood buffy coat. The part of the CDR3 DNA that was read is TGTGCCAGCAGTTCTGGACAGCGTGAA. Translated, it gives CASSSGQRE. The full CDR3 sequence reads CASSSGQREAFF.